One and the same sample provided the 14 T cell receptor beta chains below, sequenced in a study of shared clonotypes between healthy human individuals. Generated by immunoSEQ multiplex PCR, the TCRdb table keeps only in-frame clones and is missing some. This table holds over a million clones, about four fifths found once. The specimen was memory CD4+ T cells from PBMCs. Subset in this sample: CD45RA-negative fraction. These receptors all stem from a man aged 18 to 30 in good health. Some clones in this sample may be carry-over from other donors' samples.

The rearrangement links TRBV29-1 to TRBJ2-5, with D perhaps matching TRBD1 (6 bases). The CDR3 totals 11 residues. V was shortened by 0 bases and J by 7 bases, with 6 bases between the two germline ends. Germline V gene data show CDR1 as SQVTM and CDR2 as ANQGSEA. The CDR3 DNA is TGCAGCGTTGAAGAAGGGGGGACCCAGTACTTC. Translated, it gives CSVEEGGTQYF.

The chain recombines TRBV6-5 with TRBJ1-1; D remains unclear. The CDR3 is 15 amino acids. V gave up 7 bases and J gave up 4 bases, with 19 bases separating them. Germline-derived CDR1 and CDR2 are MNHEY and SVGAGI. In DNA, the CDR3 is TGTGCCAGCAACCAAGTACTGGTCCGGGGCACTGAAGCTTTCTTT. Translating it yields CASNQVLVRGTEAFF.

V is TRBV7-2 and J is TRBJ1-5, with D unresolved. Trimming took 5 bases from V and 3 from J, leaving 14 bases between them. This CDR3 comprises 15 residues. Germline CDR1 and CDR2: SGHTA and FQGNSA. The CDR3 here is CASSRDRAINQPQHF. DNA of the CDR3: TGTGCCAGCAGCCGAGACCGGGCCATCAATCAGCCCCAGCATTTT.

This clone was seen repeatedly, ten times or more. This chain links TRBV11-3 with TRBJ2-1; 8 bases agree with TRBD2. Germline V gene data show CDR1 as SGHNT and CDR2 as YENEEA. This CDR3 spans 12 amino acids. J gave up 6 bases and V 5 bases, and 0 bases lay outside the gene matches. Here the CDR3 reads CASSAGGNEQFF. The DNA of the CDR3 is TGTGCCAGCAGCGCGGGGGGCAATGAGCAGTTCTTC.

The rearrangement links TRBV20-1 to TRBJ1-2; D remains unclear. The CDR3 is made up of 10 amino acids. V lost 2 bases and J 10 bases, leaving 8 bases between the germline ends. Germline CDR1 DFQATT, CDR2 SNEGSKA (reference sequence). The CDR3 reads CSARWGDYTF. In DNA, the CDR3 is TGCAGTGCTAGATGGGGAGACTACACCTTC.

The chain links TRBV19 to TRBJ2-1, with 9 bases fitting TRBD2. With 5 bases clipped from V and 8 bases from J, the junction kept 4 bases outside the gene matches. CDR3 length equals 13 residues. Germline assignment: CDR1 LNHDA and CDR2 SQIVND (reference sequence). The DNA of the CDR3 is TGTGCCAGTAGTCGTAGCGGGAGCGATGAGCAGTTCTTC. The encoded protein is CASSRSGSDEQFF.

The chain links TRBV7-4 to TRBJ2-7, with 7 positions matching TRBD2. Germline V gives CDR1 SGHVT, CDR2 SQSDAQ. The CDR3 runs to 20 residues. J gave up 0 bases and V 2 bases, and 19 bases lay outside the gene matches. The chain's CDR3 is CASSLRIKGLLNSFSYEQYF. The CDR3 coding sequence is TGTGCCAGCAGCTTAAGGATTAAGGGACTACTGAACTCATTCTCCTACGAGCAGTACTTC.

This chain uses TRBV7-9 with TRBJ2-4, with D possibly matching TRBD2 (5 bases). The length of the CDR3 is 13 residues. CDR1 is SEHNR, CDR2 FQNEAQ, per germline (reference sequence). The V gene lost 5 bases and the J gene lost 1 base, with 6 bases spanning the gap. CDR3 protein: CASSPGAKNIQYF. DNA for the CDR3: TGTGCCAGCAGCCCGGGGGCCAAAAACATTCAGTACTTC.

This clone was seen just once. The chain is built from TRBV5-4 and TRBJ1-3, with 7 bases that match TRBD1. From germline, CDR1 is SGHNT and CDR2 YYREEE (reference sequence). The junction had 11 bases not matched to a gene; V was cut back by 4 bases and J by 4 bases. This CDR3 has 16 amino acids. CDR3 region: CASSIRGGFSGNTIYF. The CDR3 DNA reads TGTGCCAGCAGCATTCGAGGGGGCTTTTCCGGAAACACCATATATTTT.

This sequence joins TRBV6-6 and TRBJ2-4; no reliable D call. Trimming cost V 0 bases and J 0 bases, with 9 bases left between them. Germline V lookup: CDR1 MNHNY, CDR2 SVGAGI (reference sequence). The CDR3 extends over 16 amino acids. The CDR3 DNA reads as TGTGCCAGCAGTTACTCGGCAGACCGAGCCAAAAACATTCAGTACTTC. Amino acid sequence: CASSYSADRAKNIQYF.

This clone has just one count. V and J are TRBV19 and TRBJ2-4; the match to TRBD2 covers 12 bases. Germline CDR1 reads LNHDA; CDR2 reads SQIVND (reference sequence). This CDR3 is built from 17 residues. Trimming cost V 7 bases and J 1 base; bases outside gene matches: 8. CDR3 sequence: CASKETSGSRAKNIQYF. DNA for the CDR3: TGTGCCAGTAAGGAGACTAGCGGGAGTCGGGCCAAAAACATTCAGTACTTC.

This rearrangement joins TRBV7-3 to TRBJ2-3; no reliable D call. Germline CDR1 and CDR2: SGHTA and FQGTGA. V was clipped by 5 bases and J by 9 bases, with 15 bases between them. The CDR3 runs 13 residues. The CDR3 here is CASSPGGPRTQYF. The CDR3 DNA is TGTGCCAGCAGCCCCGGTGGGCCGCGCACGCAGTATTTT.

In nucleotides, the CDR3 is TGTGCCAGCAGTTTCTCCGGACTAGCGGGAGGGGGGTCCTACAATGAGCAGTTCTTC. Encoded protein: CASSFSGLAGGGSYNEQFF. The V gene is TRBV28, the J gene TRBJ2-1; 15 bases line up with TRBD2. In germline, CDR1 is MDHEN, CDR2 SYDVKM. The V gene end was trimmed by 3 bases and the J gene end by 1 base; junction bases not matched to a gene: 7. The CDR3 contains 19 residues.

This clone was picked up a small number of times. The chain joins TRBV7-8 to TRBJ1-5; D is ambiguous. The germline gives CDR1 SGHVS, CDR2 FQNEAQ. V was pared by 5 bases and J by 6 bases, with 11 bases between. The CDR3 length is 13 residues. CDR3 nucleotide sequence: TGTGCCAGCAGCCCCCCGGGTGGTCAGCCCCAGCATTTT. Protein sequence: CASSPPGGQPQHF.